One sample yielded the 30 T cell receptor beta chains listed below, sequenced in a study of T-cell reconstitution after alpha-beta-depleted transplantation in children. As it was prepared, the TCRbeta library received unique molecular identifiers. TCRdb analysed the PCR reads with MiXCR anew, one entry per CDR3 protein. The repertoire has about 190,000 distinct CDR3 sequences, around 7% of them found once; the top ten carry more than 2.5%. This specimen was PBMCs from the stem cell graft donor, taken from the stem cell graft. These receptors all stem from a human donor who donated a stem cell graft to a child with Wiskott-Aldrich syndrome.

This rearrangement joins TRBV5-5 to TRBJ1-1; 7 bases align to TRBD1. The V gene's germline CDR1 is SGHKS and CDR2 YYEKEE (reference sequence). V was pared by 0 bases and J by 2 bases, with 4 bases of the junction left unmatched. The CDR3 covers 15 residues. The CDR3 loop reads CASSLGGDRNTEAFF. The DNA for the CDR3 is TGTGCCAGCAGCTTGGGGGGGGACAGAAACACTGAAGCTTTCTTT.

This clonotype was detected a few times. The V call is TRBV28, the J call TRBJ2-3; D is ambiguous. The CDR3 loop spans 15 amino acids. V lost 7 bases and J lost 4, with 18 bases in between. CDR1 is MDHEN and CDR2 is SYDVKM in the germline V gene. CDR3 nucleotide sequence: TGTGCCAGCACTCAATCCTGGCCTACATCAGATACGCAGTATTTT. It encodes CASTQSWPTSDTQYF.

There are many counts of this clonotype. V is TRBV4-3 and J is TRBJ2-7; no clear D. CDR1 is LGHNA and CDR2 is YSLEER in the germline V gene. Trimming took 0 bases from V and 1 from J, leaving 19 bases between them. The CDR3 contains 18 residues. The CDR3 here is CASSQDRVRALGSYEQYF. CDR3 coding DNA: TGCGCCAGCAGCCAAGATAGGGTCCGGGCGTTAGGATCCTACGAGCAGTACTTC.

This clonotype showed up just a few times. The V gene is TRBV20-1, the J gene TRBJ1-3; a weak D match, TRBD1 (5 bases). Germline V gene lookup returns CDR1 DFQATT and CDR2 SNEGSKA (reference sequence). V lost 0 bases to trimming and J lost 2 bases, with 11 bases between them. The CDR3 extends over 15 amino acids. The CDR3 protein is CSARDAGGAGNTIYF. The CDR3 DNA follows: TGCAGTGCTAGAGATGCGGGGGGAGCTGGAAACACCATATATTTT.

This clonotype came up many times. The chain uses TRBV27 and TRBJ2-1; the D gene is possibly TRBD2 (7 bases). The CDR3 has 16 amino acids. Between the trimmed V and J ends, which lost 1 base and 5 bases, there was a span of 15 bases. CDR1 is MNHEY and CDR2 is SMNVEV in the germline V gene (reference sequence). The CDR3 DNA is TGTGCCAGCAGTTTATTGGGGGGGCTTTCGGACAATGAGCAGTTCTTC. It encodes CASSLLGGLSDNEQFF.

This clonotype has a handful of counts. The chain joins TRBV15 to TRBJ1-2; perhaps TRBD1 as D (6 bases). The germline V gene has CDR1 LNHNV and CDR2 YYDKDF (reference sequence). This CDR3 is 15 amino acids long. V was trimmed by 5 bases and J by 7 bases, leaving 20 bases between them. This chain's CDR3 is CATSARDTGYAGYTF. DNA of the CDR3: TGTGCCACCAGCGCCCGGGACACCGGTTATGCTGGCTACACCTTC.

This clonotype was counted many times. The rearrangement uses TRBV6-5 and TRBJ2-5; 13 bases map to TRBD2. The CDR3 extends over 16 amino acids. CDR1 and CDR2 (germline): MNHEY, SVGAGI. V lost 2 bases, J lost 4 bases, and 4 bases stayed unmatched. CDR3 in amino acids: CASSYTGLAGPETQYF. The CDR3 coding sequence is TGTGCCAGCAGTTACACGGGACTAGCGGGGCCAGAGACCCAGTACTTC.

In its sample, this clonotype was seen many times. The rearrangement uses TRBV25-1 and TRBJ2-3; 8 bases are a match to TRBD1. Trimming took 7 bases from V and 2 from J; bases not matched to a gene: 8. Germline values: CDR1 MGHDK, CDR2 SYGVNS. The CDR3 spans 15 residues. The CDR3 nucleotides are TGTGCCAGCAATCCCGCGGGACAGGCCACAGATACGCAGTATTTT. Amino acids: CASNPAGQATDTQYF.

This clonotype was seen repeatedly, ten times or more. V and J are TRBV5-1 and TRBJ2-1; unclear D gene. CDR3 length equals 12 residues. V dropped 4 bases and J dropped 4 bases, with 6 bases sitting between them. The germline CDR1 and CDR2 sequences are SGHRS and YFSETQ. The CDR3 bases are TGCGCCAGCAGCCTGATTTACAATGAGCAGTTCTTC. It translates to CASSLIYNEQFF.

This clonotype was counted at least ten times. The V gene is TRBV6-5, the J gene TRBJ1-1; a possible D gene is TRBD1 (6 bases). Germline CDR1 MNHEY, CDR2 SVGAGI. V was cut by 7 bases and J by 4 bases, with 19 bases left in between. This CDR3 comprises 15 residues. The CDR3 is CASTSDRSGGTEAFF. DNA of the CDR3: TGTGCCAGCACCAGCGACAGGTCCGGGGGCACTGAAGCTTTCTTT.

Remarks on this clonotype: Given a much more abundant clone one base away, this may be a read error. The chain joins TRBV3-1 to TRBJ2-1; D call uncertain. This CDR3 spans 11 amino acids. V dropped 5 bases and J dropped 5 bases, with 4 bases sitting between them. Per germline, CDR1 LGHDT and CDR2 YNNKEL (reference sequence). The CDR3 DNA follows: TGTGCCAGCAGCGCAGACAATGAGCAGTTCTTC. Its translation is CASSADNEQFF.

The sample holds many counts of this clonotype. The V gene is TRBV29-1, the J gene TRBJ1-1; no reliable D call. Trimming took 1 base from V and 0 from J, leaving 6 bases between them. This CDR3 contains 13 residues. Looked up from germline, CDR1 is SQVTM and CDR2 is ANQGSEA. CDR3 nucleotides: TGCAGCGTTGAAGGTGCGGTGAACACTGAAGCTTTCTTT. Translating gives CSVEGAVNTEAFF.

This clonotype was picked up a small number of times. This chain uses TRBV5-1 with TRBJ2-3; D may be TRBD2 (6 bases). V gave up 1 base and J gave up 6 bases, with 12 bases separating them. Germline CDR1 and CDR2: SGHRS and YFSETQ. This CDR3 has 14 residues. CDR3 region: CASSLIPGEDTQYF. The CDR3 DNA reads as TGCGCCAGCAGCTTGATCCCGGGGGAGGATACGCAGTATTTT.

This clonotype was recorded many times. The chain joins TRBV20-1 to TRBJ1-4; TRBD1 agrees at 8 bases. The V gene's germline CDR1 is DFQATT and CDR2 SNEGSKA (reference sequence). CDR3 size: 16 residues. With V trimmed by 3 bases and J by 3 bases, 9 bases remained unmatched. Here the CDR3 DNA reads TGCAGTGCTAGGGGCCGACAGGGGAGGTCTAATGAAAAACTGTTTTTT. It encodes CSARGRQGRSNEKLFF.

The sample holds many counts of this clonotype. The chain links TRBV5-1 to TRBJ2-5; TRBD2 aligns across 14 bases. The J segment lost 5 bases and the V segment lost 1 base, leaving 1 base of the junction unmatched. Per the germline V gene, CDR1 is SGHRS and CDR2 is YFSETQ. The CDR3 consists of 15 residues. In DNA form, the CDR3 reads TGCGCCAGCAGCTTGAGGACTAGCGGGGGGGAGACCCAGTACTTC. Translation: CASSLRTSGGETQYF.

This clonotype was detected many times. The V call is TRBV7-2, the J call TRBJ2-1; D may correspond to TRBD1 or TRBD2 (6 bases each). The CDR3 length is 15 residues. Germline CDR1 and CDR2: SGHTA and FQGNSA. Trimming left V 2 bases short and J 2 bases short, with 10 bases between. The CDR3 sequence is CASSLRGAAYNEQFF. CDR3 bases: TGTGCCAGCAGCTTAAGGGGGGCGGCCTACAATGAGCAGTTCTTC.

This clonotype appeared many times. The chain joins TRBV30 to TRBJ1-1; D is possibly TRBD1 (5 bases). Trimming cost V 4 bases and J 5 bases, with 8 bases left between them. Germline CDR1 and CDR2: GTSNPN and SVGIG (reference sequence). This CDR3 region has 11 residues. CDR3 nucleotides: TGTGCCTGGAACAGGCAGACTGAAGCTTTCTTT. Amino acid sequence: CAWNRQTEAFF.

The table lists this clonotype with many counts. This chain uses TRBV5-1 with TRBJ1-2, with 8 nucleotides matching TRBD1. With 2 bases clipped from V and 2 bases from J, the junction kept 2 bases outside the gene matches. The germline V gene has CDR1 SGHRS and CDR2 YFSETQ. The CDR3 consists of 14 residues. CDR3 loop: CASSFDRGNYGYTF. DNA of the CDR3: TGCGCCAGCAGCTTTGACAGGGGCAACTATGGCTACACCTTC.

The V call is TRBV25-1, the J call TRBJ2-7; D possibly corresponds to TRBD2 (6 bases). Trimming took off 4 bases at V and 1 base at J, with 11 bases between the two ends. Germline CDR1 MGHDK, CDR2 SYGVNS. CDR3 length: 14 residues. This chain's CDR3 is CASSAEGTSYEQYF. In DNA form, the CDR3 reads TGTGCCAGCAGTGCGGAGGGGACGTCCTACGAGCAGTACTTC.

In its sample, this clonotype was seen a few times. The chain carries TRBV11-2 and TRBJ2-7; D not resolved. V shed 6 bases and J shed 5 bases, with 14 bases lying between them. Germline V lookup: CDR1 SGHAT, CDR2 FQNNGV. The length of the CDR3 is 13 residues. CDR3 nucleotide sequence: TGTGCCAGCAGTAGAATCATGCAGAACGAGCAGTACTTC. It encodes CASSRIMQNEQYF.

The chain carries TRBV18 and TRBJ1-1; weak D call: TRBD1 (6 bases). This CDR3 comprises 14 residues. V was pared by 3 bases and J by 1 base, with 9 bases between. Per the germline V gene, CDR1 is KGHSH and CDR2 is LQKENI. The CDR3 DNA sequence: TGTGCCAGCTCACCGGGGGGCCCGAACACTGAAGCTTTCTTT. This translates into CASSPGGPNTEAFF. Filled out from reference TRBV18 and TRBJ1-1, the complete variable domain reads NAGVMQNPRHLVRRRGQEARLRCSPMKGHSHVYWYRQLPEEGLKFMVYLQKENIIDESGMPKERFSAEFPKEGPSILRIQQVVRGDSAAYFCASSPGGPNTEAFFGQGTRLTVV.

This clonotype appeared many times. V is TRBV10-3 and J is TRBJ2-3; 9 nucleotides align to TRBD2. The CDR3 contains 15 residues. After removal of 8 bases from V and 2 bases from J, the junction contained 8 bases not matched to a gene. CDR1 is ENHRY and CDR2 is SYGVKD in the germline V gene. The CDR3 spells CAIGPASGITDTQYF. CDR3 DNA: TGTGCCATCGGTCCGGCTAGCGGGATCACAGATACGCAGTATTTT.

This clonotype was found many times. This chain uses TRBV3-1 with TRBJ2-3; D not resolved. V was cut by 3 bases and J by 4 bases, with 5 bases left in between. The CDR3 length is 12 residues. CDR1 is LGHDT and CDR2 is YNNKEL in the germline V gene (reference sequence). CDR3 coding DNA: TGTGCCAGCAGCCATCAATCAGATACGCAGTATTTT. This encodes CASSHQSDTQYF.

This clonotype was seen repeatedly, ten times or more. The rearrangement links TRBV20-1 to TRBJ1-6, with 7 bases aligning to TRBD1. Losses at the gene ends were 0 bases for V and 7 bases for J; bases not matched to a gene: 0. CDR3 size: 13 residues. Germline V lookup: CDR1 DFQATT, CDR2 SNEGSKA (reference sequence). Here the CDR3 reads CSAREQGNSPLHF. DNA for the CDR3: TGCAGTGCTAGAGAACAGGGGAATTCACCCCTCCACTTT.

This clonotype came up many times. This chain uses TRBV5-1 with TRBJ2-3; 9 bases match TRBD1. Germline CDR1 is SGHRS and CDR2 is YFSETQ. The CDR3 length is 16 residues. With 0 bases clipped from V and 2 bases from J, the junction kept 4 bases outside the gene matches. The CDR3 region has the DNA TGCGCCAGCAGCTTGGCGGGACAGGGATACACAGATACGCAGTATTTT. Translating gives CASSLAGQGYTDTQYF.

This clonotype was recorded only once. The gene calls are TRBV2 and TRBJ1-2, with TRBD1 matching 7 bases. The germline V gene has CDR1 SNHLY and CDR2 FYNNEI. The V gene end was trimmed by 3 bases and the J gene end by 7 bases; junction bases not matched to a gene: 8. This CDR3 is built from 14 residues. This CDR3 reads CASSDTGAVSGYTF. In nucleotides, the CDR3 is TGTGCCAGCAGTGACACAGGGGCTGTTAGTGGCTACACCTTC.

This clonotype was seen many times. This chain uses TRBV5-1 with TRBJ2-3, with 12 bases lining up with TRBD2. The CDR3 loop spans 17 amino acids. Unmatched junction bases numbered 6, after V lost 4 bases and J lost 0 bases. The germline CDR1 and CDR2 sequences are SGHRS and YFSETQ. The CDR3 protein is CASSRLGTSGSTDTQYF. The CDR3, as DNA: TGCGCCAGCAGCCGACTCGGGACTAGCGGGAGCACAGATACGCAGTATTTT.

This clonotype was counted only a few times. The V and J genes are TRBV3-1 and TRBJ2-7, with D hard to call. CDR3 size: 16 residues. Germline loops: CDR1 LGHDT, CDR2 YNNKEL (reference sequence). V lost 1 base and J lost 3, with 16 bases in between. For the CDR3, the DNA is TGTGCCAGCAGCCAAGTGGAGAGACGCCCCCACTACGAGCAGTACTTC. Its protein is CASSQVERRPHYEQYF.

The chain joins TRBV3-1 to TRBJ2-4, with TRBD2 matching over 11 bases. Germline trimming cut 6 bases from V and 8 bases from J; bases unmatched to any gene: 12. This CDR3 is built from 16 residues. Germline CDR1 and CDR2: LGHDT and YNNKEL (reference sequence). The CDR3 region is CASSPSGSGRADIQYF. DNA of the CDR3: TGTGCCAGCAGTCCCAGTGGTAGCGGGAGGGCTGACATTCAGTACTTC.

This clonotype was detected a few times. The genes are TRBV5-1 and TRBJ1-1; D is perhaps TRBD1 (5 bases). The V and J ends lost 2 bases and 4 bases respectively, with 9 bases between them. The germline V gene has CDR1 SGHRS and CDR2 YFSETQ. The CDR3 runs 13 residues. The CDR3 nucleotides are TGCGCCAGCAGCTTAGAGGGACCCACTGAAGCTTTCTTT. Translating gives CASSLEGPTEAFF.